Listed here are 6 T cell receptor beta chains from one sample, sequenced in a study of control samples from healthy donors and cancer patients (TCRdb year 2020). Library generation was performed with the immunoSEQ multiplex PCR assay. TCRdb provides this immuneACCESS table in a form limited to in-frame rearrangements. Some clones are lacking; in checked studies, under half of them reflect an unresolved V gene, and why the rest are absent is not known. The sample table shows around 250,000 clones, and approximately 80% are seen once. The top ten constitute roughly 14% of the sample. Sequencing was carried out using PBMCs. The receptors derive from a woman aged 55-69 years with lung cancer.

The V and J genes are TRBV18 and TRBJ2-5; the D is unclear. Germline V gene sequence: CDR1 KGHSH, CDR2 LQKENI. V was pared by 4 bases and J by 0 bases, with 6 bases between. The CDR3 loop spans 13 amino acids. The CDR3 DNA follows: TGTGCCAGCTCACAAATCAACCAAGAGACCCAGTACTTC. This gives the protein CASSQINQETQYF. Combining the CDR3 with reference TRBV18 and TRBJ2-5 gives the whole variable domain NAGVMQNPRHLVRRRGQEARLRCSPMKGHSHVYWYRQLPEEGLKFMVYLQKENIIDESGMPKERFSAEFPKEGPSILRIQQVVRGDSAAYFCASSQINQETQYFGPGTRLLVL.

This chain links TRBV12-2 with TRBJ2-5; the table's D gene call, TRBD2, was not cross checked with the DNA. TRBV12-2 has pseudogene status. The CDR3 has 19 residues. The CDR3 sequence is CASRLVLPSGRRGRETQYF. The CDR3 DNA reads TGTGCAAGTCGCTTAGTATTGCCTAGCGGGAGGAGGGGAAGAGAGACCCAGTACTTC.

This clone was found a few times. The chain carries TRBV3-1 (or the pseudogene TRBV3-2) and TRBJ1-2; perhaps TRBD1 as D (5 bases). The germline V gene has CDR1 LGHDT and CDR2 YNNKEL (reference sequence). The CDR3 has 13 residues. The V gene lost 1 base and the J gene lost 5 bases, with 8 bases spanning the gap. The CDR3 region has the DNA TGTGCCAGCAGCCAAGCGGCAGGGTATGGCTACACCTTC. It translates to CASSQAAGYGYTF.

This chain connects TRBV19 to TRBJ1-5, with no clear D. This CDR3 has 15 residues. Trimming removed 3 bases at V and 4 bases at J, with 13 bases between. The V gene's germline CDR1 is LNHDA and CDR2 SQIVND (reference sequence). The CDR3 protein is CASSMRQLANQPQHF. The CDR3 nucleotides read TGTGCCAGTAGTATGCGACAATTGGCGAATCAGCCCCAGCATTTT.

This sequence joins TRBV2 and TRBJ2-7; tentative D call: TRBD1 (6 bases). Germline V gene data show CDR1 as SNHLY and CDR2 as FYNNEI. The CDR3 extends over 14 amino acids. V was cut by 7 bases and J by 2 bases, with 15 bases left in between. The CDR3 DNA sequence: TGTGCCAGCAATCGAGGGGGACCCGCCTACGAGCAGTACTTC. This encodes CASNRGGPAYEQYF. Based on the CDR3 plus reference TRBV2 and TRBJ2-7, the full variable domain is EPEVTQTPSHQVTQMGQEVILRCVPISNHLYFYWYRQILGQKVEFLVSFYNNEISEKSEIFDDQFSVERPDGSNFTLKIRSTKLEDSAMYFCASNRGGPAYEQYFGPGTRLTVT.

As regards this clone: The sample contains more than one DNA sequence encoding this CDR3. The chain's CDR3 is CATSDRQGGNQPQHF. The CDR3 nucleotides are TGTGCCACCAGTGATAGACAGGGGGGGAATCAGCCCCAGCATTTT. The chain carries TRBV24-1 and TRBJ1-5; the match to TRBD1 covers 9 bases. Germline loops: CDR1 KGHDR, CDR2 SFDVKD. This CDR3 has 15 residues. V dropped 3 bases and J dropped 4; count of bases not matched to a gene: 3.